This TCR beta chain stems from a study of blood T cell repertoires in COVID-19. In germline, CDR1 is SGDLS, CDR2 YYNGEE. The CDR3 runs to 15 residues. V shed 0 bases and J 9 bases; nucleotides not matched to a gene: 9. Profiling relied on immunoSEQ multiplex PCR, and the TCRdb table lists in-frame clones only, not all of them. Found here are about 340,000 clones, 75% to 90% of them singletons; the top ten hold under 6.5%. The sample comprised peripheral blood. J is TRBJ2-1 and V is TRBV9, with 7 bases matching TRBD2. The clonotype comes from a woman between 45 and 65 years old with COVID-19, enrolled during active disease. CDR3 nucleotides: TGTGCCAGCAGCGTAGCGGGAGTGGGGGGGATTGAGCAGTTCTTC. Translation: CASSVAGVGGIEQFF.